Listed here is a single T cell receptor (beta chain). This record comes from a study of identical twins. The CDR3 loop spans 14 amino acids. Trimming stripped 0 bases from V and 9 bases from J, with 11 bases between. CDR1 is LGHDT, CDR2 YNNKEL, per germline (reference sequence). TCRdb recomputed calls from the 5' RACE reads with MiXCR, one row per CDR3 protein. The sample lists approximately 630,000 distinct CDR3 sequences, roughly 7.1% occurring once. The same sample was also studied in work on yellow fever vaccine responses in identical twins.

The V and J genes are TRBV3-1 and TRBJ2-2, with a possible D match to TRBD2 (5 bases). The sequence came from a woman aged 18-29 years in good health. Source material: PBMCs. The CDR3 sequence: CASSQDSRARELFF. CDR3 nucleotides: TGTGCCAGCAGCCAAGATTCGCGGGCCCGGGAGCTGTTTTTT.